This T cell receptor beta chain was profiled in a study of Graves' ophthalmopathy and Graves' hyperthyroidism. Scientists amplified the TCR beta CDR3 regions from RNA transcripts. RT-PCR was first run with HTBI primers, then multiplex PCR in a second round. In TCRdb, the multiplex PCR reads were re-called with MiXCR into one record per CDR3 protein. The table includes about 740,000 distinct CDR3 sequences, around 40% detected once. Germline V gene data show CDR1 as SNHLY and CDR2 as FYNNEI. V lost 2 bases to trimming and J lost 0 bases, with 7 bases between them. CDR3 size: 14 residues. This clonotype occurred a few times. Exclusion covered patients with other autoimmune diseases or uncontrolled infections (as well as pregnancy or lactation).

The TCR sequence derives from an adult man with Graves' ophthalmopathy. This chain links TRBV2 with TRBJ1-2; D uncertain. Specimen: peripheral blood. This chain's CDR3 is CASSELAANYGYTF. CDR3 sequence (DNA): TGTGCCAGCAGTGAACTTGCCGCTAACTATGGCTACACCTTC.